This T cell receptor beta chain was retrieved from a study of cytomegalovirus exposure and HLA in healthy donors. Findings and caveats of the study: Prediction of most subjects' HLA-A and HLA-B alleles by TCR beta sequences was reportedly accurate. A later analysis found TCR association rates differed by HLA locus, highest for DRB1 and lowest for HLA-C. Cytomegalovirus-associated TCR beta chains were listed, numbering under 200. Compared with the approximately 680-donor mean, an Asian-associated ancestry cluster reportedly had fewer N-insertions, according to a later analysis.

A remark on this clone: Its antigen is still unknown.

Primers included in the PCR were 60 Vbeta and 13 Jbeta primers. Measured with immunoSEQ multiplex PCR; TCRdb has only the in-frame clones, and not every one. The sample records 150,000 to 200,000 clones, roughly 80% being singletons. The CDR3 spans 15 residues. Trimming pared 1 base from V and 5 bases from J, leaving 11 bases between. The germline V gene has CDR1 SGHAT and CDR2 FQNNGV. The clonotype comes from a female donor in good health and CMV-seronegative. The specimen was PBMCs. The V gene is TRBV11-2, the J gene TRBJ1-4; no firm D call. The CDR3: CASSLGVRWNEKLFF. Here the CDR3 DNA reads TGTGCCAGCAGCTTAGGTGTGAGGTGGAATGAAAAACTGTTTTTT.